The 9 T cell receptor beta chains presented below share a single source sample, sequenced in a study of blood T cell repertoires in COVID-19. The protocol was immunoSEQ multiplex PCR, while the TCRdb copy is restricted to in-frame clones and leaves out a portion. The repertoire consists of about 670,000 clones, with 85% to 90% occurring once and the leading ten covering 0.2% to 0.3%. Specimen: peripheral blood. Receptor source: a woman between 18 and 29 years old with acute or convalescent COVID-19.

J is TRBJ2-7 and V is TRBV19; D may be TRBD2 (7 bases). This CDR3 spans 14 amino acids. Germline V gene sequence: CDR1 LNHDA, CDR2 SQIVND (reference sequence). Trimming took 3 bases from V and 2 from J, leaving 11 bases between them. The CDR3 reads CASSIRGATYEQYF. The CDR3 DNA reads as TGTGCCAGTAGTATTCGGGGGGCCACCTACGAGCAGTACTTC. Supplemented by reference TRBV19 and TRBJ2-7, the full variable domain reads DGGITQSPKYLFRKEGQNVTLSCEQNLNHDAMYWYRQDPGQGLRLIYYSQIVNDFQKGDIAEGYSVSREKKESFPLTVTSAQKNPTAFYLCASSIRGATYEQYFGPGTRLTVT.

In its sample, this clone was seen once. Here the CDR3 reads CASSPGTGPVAYGYTF. The CDR3, as DNA: TGTGCCAGCAGTCCCGGGACAGGCCCGGTGGCCTATGGCTACACCTTC. The chain has TRBV28 and TRBJ1-2; TRBD1 aligns across 8 bases. CDR3 length equals 16 residues. The germline V gene encodes CDR1 MDHEN and CDR2 SYDVKM. J was trimmed by 4 bases and V by 5 bases; bases with no gene match: 12.

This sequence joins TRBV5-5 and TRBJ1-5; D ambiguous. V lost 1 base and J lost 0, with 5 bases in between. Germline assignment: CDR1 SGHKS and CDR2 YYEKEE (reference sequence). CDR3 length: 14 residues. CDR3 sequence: CASSLLVSNQPQHF. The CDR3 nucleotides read TGTGCCAGCAGCTTGCTCGTTAGCAATCAGCCCCAGCATTTT. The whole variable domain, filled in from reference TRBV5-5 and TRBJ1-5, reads DAGVTQSPTHLIKTRGQQVTLRCSPISGHKSVSWYQQVLGQGPQFIFQYYEKEERGRGNFPDRFSARQFPNYSSELNVNALLLGDSALYLCASSLLVSNQPQHFGDGTRLSIL.

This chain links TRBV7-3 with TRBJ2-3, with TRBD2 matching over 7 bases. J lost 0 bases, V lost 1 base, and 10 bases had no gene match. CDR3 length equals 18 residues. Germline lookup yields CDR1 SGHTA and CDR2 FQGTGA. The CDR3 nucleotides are TGTGCCAGCAGCTTAAAGGGAGTCGGGGGGACTAGCACAGATACGCAGTATTTT. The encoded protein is CASSLKGVGGTSTDTQYF. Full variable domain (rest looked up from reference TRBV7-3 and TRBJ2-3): GAGVSQTPSNKVTEKGKYVELRCDPISGHTALYWYRQSLGQGPEFLIYFQGTGAADDSGLPNDRFFAVRPEGSVSTLKIQRTERGDSAVYLCASSLKGVGGTSTDTQYFGPGTRLTVL.

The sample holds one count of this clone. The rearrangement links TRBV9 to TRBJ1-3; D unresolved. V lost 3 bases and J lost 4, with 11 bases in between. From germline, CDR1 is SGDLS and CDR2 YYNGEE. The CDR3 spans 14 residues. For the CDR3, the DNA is TGTGCCAGCAGCGCAGAGGTAGGAGGAAACACCATATATTTT. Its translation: CASSAEVGGNTIYF.

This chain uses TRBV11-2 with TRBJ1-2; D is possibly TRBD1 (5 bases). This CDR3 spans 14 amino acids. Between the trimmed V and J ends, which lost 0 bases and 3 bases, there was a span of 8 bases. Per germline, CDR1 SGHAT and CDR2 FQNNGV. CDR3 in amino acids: CASSLDWGDYGYTF. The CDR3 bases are TGTGCCAGCAGCTTAGATTGGGGGGACTATGGCTACACCTTC.

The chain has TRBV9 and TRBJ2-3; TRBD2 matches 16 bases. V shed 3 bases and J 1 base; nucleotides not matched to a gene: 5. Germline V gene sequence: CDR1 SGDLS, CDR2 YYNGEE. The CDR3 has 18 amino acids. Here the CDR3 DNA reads TGTGCCAGCAGCGCAGGGACTAGCGGGGGGGGACGCACAGATACGCAGTATTTT. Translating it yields CASSAGTSGGGRTDTQYF.

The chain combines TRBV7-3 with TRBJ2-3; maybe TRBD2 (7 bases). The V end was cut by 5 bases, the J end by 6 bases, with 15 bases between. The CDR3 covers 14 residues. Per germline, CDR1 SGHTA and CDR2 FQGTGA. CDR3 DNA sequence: TGTGCCAGCAGCCTCGGGGGGCCCCAGGATACGCAGTATTTT. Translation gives CASSLGGPQDTQYF. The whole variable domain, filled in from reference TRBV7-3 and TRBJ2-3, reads GAGVSQTPSNKVTEKGKYVELRCDPISGHTALYWYRQSLGQGPEFLIYFQGTGAADDSGLPNDRFFAVRPEGSVSTLKIQRTERGDSAVYLCASSLGGPQDTQYFGPGTRLTVL.

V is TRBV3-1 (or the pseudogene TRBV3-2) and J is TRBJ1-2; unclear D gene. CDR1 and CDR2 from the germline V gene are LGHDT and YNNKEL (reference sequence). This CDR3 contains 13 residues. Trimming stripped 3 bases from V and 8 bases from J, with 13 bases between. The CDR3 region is CASSQAEGRGYTF. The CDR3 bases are TGTGCCAGCAGCCAGGCGGAGGGAAGGGGCTACACCTTC.